This record concerns one T cell receptor beta chain sequence. Antigen: not known. This entry belongs to a study of graft-versus-host responses after intestinal transplantation. CDR1 MNHEY and CDR2 SMNVEV come from the germline V gene (reference sequence). The CDR3 is 15 amino acids. The junction had 8 bases not matched to a gene; V was cut back by 5 bases and J by 4 bases. The data were produced by immunoSEQ multiplex PCR, yet TCRdb's version contains in-frame clones alone and is incomplete. The table includes tens of thousands of clones, 93% detected once. This receptor was taken from a human donor who received an intestinal transplant. The genes are TRBV27 and TRBJ1-2, with 9 bases fitting TRBD1. The sample in question was unstimulated CD8+ T cells sorted from spleen or lymph node cells, obtained before intestinal transplant. CDR3 loop: CASSPSRTGVYGYTF. The CDR3 DNA follows: TGTGCCAGCAGTCCGTCCCGGACAGGGGTCTATGGCTACACCTTC.